The rows below give T cell receptor beta chains drawn from one sample of a study of cytomegalovirus exposure and HLA in healthy donors. Assay: immunoSEQ multiplex PCR; the TCRdb copy retains only in-frame clones and omits some. The sample contains some 240,000 clones, over 65% of which appear only once. Sample: PBMCs. The receptors come from a woman younger than 30 in good health and CMV-seronegative. The CDR3 runs from the conserved cysteine through the conserved F or W.

length	J	V	CDR3
16	TRBJ2-3	TRBV5-1	CASSTLAGTSTDTQYF
13	TRBJ1-5	TRBV5-8	CASSQTGSQPQHF
13	TRBJ1-1	TRBV10-1	CASSESRYTEAFF
11	TRBJ1-2	TRBV20-1	CSARQGPGYTF
17	TRBJ2-2	TRBV4-2	CASSQVTGRALTGELFF
16	TRBJ2-3	TRBV7-3	CASSSLAGGGSDTQYF
13	TRBJ2-7	TRBV27	CASARLGVYEQYF
15	TRBJ1-5	TRBV13	CASSLGQGSNQPQHF
12	TRBJ1-5	TRBV29-1	CSVGEGDQPQHF
10	TRBJ1-2	TRBV29-1	CSGLGGGYTF
14	TRBJ2-7	TRBV2	CASSDYSGRYEQYF
15	TRBJ2-1	TRBV28	CASSLAGGPTNEQFF
13	TRBJ1-1	TRBV6-5	CASSYSTGAEAFF
15	TRBJ2-5	TRBV11-2	CASSLGQTYQETQYF
14	TRBJ1-5	TRBV2	CASSIQGGNQPQHF
15	TRBJ1-1	TRBV29-1	CSVEDRTLRNTEAFF
15	TRBJ2-1	TRBV19	CASSASGGIGDEQFF
15	TRBJ2-1	TRBV5-1	CASSPEGGYYNEQFF
16	TRBJ2-1	TRBV5-6	CASSLSRGRGYNEQFF
11	TRBJ2-1	TRBV2	CASTDRNEQFF
16	TRBJ2-2	TRBV5-6	CASSFGLAGGAGELFF
15	TRBJ1-4	TRBV9	CASSVGRTTNEKLFF